These T cell receptor beta chains were read from a single sample in a study of cytomegalovirus exposure and HLA in healthy donors. TCRdb's table, derived via immunoSEQ multiplex PCR, lists solely in-frame clones and lacks some. The sample has some 150,000 clones; 70% to 75% are singletons. Material: PBMCs. These receptors all stem from a woman aged 25 to 39 in good health and CMV-seronegative. CDR3s include the opening cysteine and the closing phenylalanine or tryptophan. D genes are given only for firm matches. Only some rows state a clone size, as once, few, many or a class for expanded clones.

>TRBJ2-5|.|TRBV5-8|.
CASSLEVRSPQYF
TGTGCCAGCAGCTTGGAAGTACGGAGCCCCCAGTACTTC
>TRBJ1-2|.|TRBV20-1|.
CSARDLTGYTF
TGCAGTGCTAGAGACCTAACTGGCTACACCTTC
>TRBJ2-2|.|TRBV9|.
CASSVGGDTGELFF
TGTGCCAGCAGCGTAGGGGGGGATACCGGGGAGCTGTTTTTT
>TRBJ1-1|.|TRBV7-3|TRBD1
CASSLASTGAEAFF
TGTGCCAGCAGCTTAGCGAGCACAGGGGCTGAAGCTTTCTTT
>TRBJ1-2|.|TRBV5-1|.
CASSRTDRTNYGYTF
TGCGCCAGCAGCCGGACCGACAGGACAAACTATGGCTACACCTTC
>TRBJ2-2|.|TRBV19|TRBD2
CASSSGLAGGPKGELFF
TGTGCCAGTAGCTCTGGACTAGCGGGGGGGCCGAAGGGGGAGCTGTTTTTT
>TRBJ2-1|.|TRBV6-5|TRBD1
CASSYSDRVYGEQFF
TGTGCCAGCAGTTACTCCGACAGGGTCTATGGTGAGCAGTTCTTC
>TRBJ1-1|.|TRBV6-5|.
CASSLHWANTEAFF
TGTGCCAGCAGCCTTCACTGGGCTAACACTGAAGCTTTCTTT
>TRBJ1-1|.|TRBV5-4|.
CASSIGKGGMNTEAFF
TGTGCCAGCAGCATTGGAAAGGGGGGGATGAACACTGAAGCTTTCTTT
>TRBJ2-1|.|TRBV7-3|TRBD2
CASSHGGAGSYNEQFF
TGTGCCAGCAGCCACGGGGGGGCGGGTTCCTACAATGAGCAGTTCTTC
>TRBJ1-2|.|TRBV6-4|TRBD1
CASSDGNRGINGYTF
TGTGCCAGCAGTGACGGGAACAGGGGAATTAATGGCTACACCTTC
>TRBJ2-5|.|TRBV2|TRBD2
CASSEGLAGGQETQYF
TGTGCCAGCAGTGAAGGGCTAGCGGGGGGCCAAGAGACCCAGTACTTC
>TRBJ1-1|.|TRBV18|.
CASSLTFGENTEAFF
TGTGCCAGCTCGCTCACGTTCGGGGAGAACACTGAAGCTTTCTTT
>TRBJ2-7|few|TRBV28|TRBD2
CASSPRTVSGSWSYEQYF
TGTGCCAGCAGTCCCCGCACAGTTAGCGGGAGTTGGTCCTACGAGCAGTACTTC
>TRBJ2-2|.|TRBV18|TRBD1
CASSPLVVTGFDTGELFF
TGTGCCAGCTCACCACTTGTCGTGACAGGGTTTGACACCGGGGAGCTGTTTTTT
>TRBJ2-3|.|TRBV5-1|TRBD2
CASSLAETTDTQYF
TGCGCCAGCAGCCTAGCGGAGACCACAGATACGCAGTATTTT
>TRBJ2-3|.|TRBV7-2|.
CASSLRGLPPDTQYF
TGTGCCAGCAGCTTAAGGGGCCTACCCCCAGATACGCAGTATTTT
>TRBJ2-3|once|TRBV6-4|TRBD2
CASSPSGESTDTQYF
TGTGCCAGCAGCCCTAGCGGGGAAAGCACAGATACGCAGTATTTT
>TRBJ2-4|.|TRBV4-2|.
CASSQAFSGALFQYF
TGTGCCAGCAGCCAAGCATTCAGCGGCGCCCTATTTCAGTACTTC
>TRBJ2-7|.|TRBV7-9|TRBD2
CASSLERGTTYEQYF
TGTGCCAGCAGCTTAGAACGGGGGACTACCTACGAGCAGTACTTC
>TRBJ1-5|.|TRBV11-2|.
CASSLGFGQLSNQPQHF
TGTGCCAGCAGCTTAGGTTTTGGACAGCTGAGCAATCAGCCCCAGCATTTT
>TRBJ1-1|.|TRBV7-9|.
CASSLEEYTEAFF
TGTGCCAGCAGCTTAGAAGAGTACACTGAAGCTTTCTTT
>TRBJ2-7|.|TRBV5-1|TRBD2
CASSLGPSGYEQYF
TGCGCCAGCAGCTTGGGGCCTAGCGGCTACGAGCAGTACTTC
>TRBJ2-3|.|TRBV7-9|.
CASSLGQTYVTDTQYF
TGTGCCAGCAGCTTAGGACAGACGTACGTCACAGATACGCAGTATTTT
>TRBJ2-5|.|TRBV2|TRBD2
CARAGLAGVQETQYF
TGTGCCAGGGCGGGACTAGCGGGAGTGCAAGAGACCCAGTACTTC
>TRBJ2-3|.|TRBV11-1|.
CASSPKGRGSTDTQYF
TGTGCCAGCAGCCCTAAGGGGCGGGGAAGCACAGATACGCAGTATTTT
>TRBJ1-2|.|TRBV9|TRBD1
CASSARQGSVEGYTF
TGTGCCAGCAGCGCTAGACAGGGAAGCGTGGAGGGCTACACCTTC
>TRBJ2-1|few|TRBV5-4|TRBD2
CASSRPLAGGGNEQFF
TGTGCCAGCAGCCGCCCCCTAGCGGGAGGGGGCAATGAGCAGTTCTTC
>TRBJ2-7|.|TRBV30|TRBD2
CAWSVPGIVAGVEQYF
TGTGCCTGGAGTGTACCCGGGATCGTAGCGGGAGTTGAGCAGTACTTC
>TRBJ1-5|.|TRBV19|.
CASNSRNSNQPQHF
TGTGCCAGTAATTCGCGTAATAGCAATCAGCCCCAGCATTTT
>TRBJ1-6|.|TRBV2|TRBD1
CASSGGQITNSPLHF
TGTGCCAGCAGTGGGGGACAGATAACTAATTCACCCCTCCACTTT
>TRBJ2-3|few|TRBV21-1|.
CALPYGGADTQYF
TGTGCCCTACCTTATGGGGGGGCAGATACGCAGTATTTT
>TRBJ2-5|.|TRBV7-3|.
CASSLRLEETQYF
TGTGCCAGCAGCTTAAGACTAGAGGAGACCCAGTACTTC
>TRBJ2-5|.|TRBV6-1|TRBD2
CASSGVSGARGETQYF
TGTGCCAGCAGTGGGGTTAGCGGGGCCCGAGGAGAGACCCAGTACTTC
>TRBJ2-7|once|TRBV9|.
CASSAGRGPHEQYF
TGTGCCAGCAGCGCGGGCAGGGGCCCCCACGAGCAGTACTTC
>TRBJ2-7|once|TRBV9|TRBD2
CASSPEGGSYEQYF
TGTGCCAGCAGCCCCGAAGGCGGGAGCTACGAGCAGTACTTC
>TRBJ1-2|.|TRBV25-1|.
CASSEVGGTQSSGYTF
TGTGCCAGCAGTGAAGTCGGGGGGACGCAAAGCAGCGGCTACACCTTC
>TRBJ2-1|.|TRBV5-1|.
CASSLGGLDEQFF
TGCGCCAGCAGCTTGGGGGGCTTAGATGAGCAGTTCTTC
>TRBJ1-5|.|TRBV7-8|TRBD1
CASSSGQGAGQPQHF
TGTGCCAGCAGCTCGGGACAGGGGGCAGGTCAGCCCCAGCATTTT
>TRBJ2-7|.|TRBV5-1|.
CASSLVGEGDEQYF
TGCGCCAGCAGCTTGGTTGGGGAGGGGGACGAGCAGTACTTC
>TRBJ2-1|.|TRBV6-1|.
CASSPGFGLNEQFF
TGTGCCAGCAGTCCGGGATTTGGGCTCAATGAGCAGTTCTTC
>TRBJ2-5|.|TRBV5-4|TRBD2
CASSLTGREETQYF
TGTGCCAGCAGCTTGACCGGGAGGGAAGAGACCCAGTACTTC
>TRBJ1-2|.|TRBV7-9|.
CASSPQVYYGYTF
TGTGCCAGCAGCCCCCAGGTGTACTATGGCTACACCTTC
>TRBJ1-1|.|TRBV5-1|TRBD1
CASSSQGGTEAFF
TGCGCCAGCAGCTCCCAGGGGGGCACTGAAGCTTTCTTT
>TRBJ2-2|.|TRBV9|.
CASSPRLDTGELFF
TGTGCCAGCAGCCCTCGACTAGACACCGGGGAGCTGTTTTTT
>TRBJ2-5|.|TRBV6-6|TRBD2
CASRSGGAETQYF
TGTGCCAGCCGTAGCGGGGGGGCAGAGACCCAGTACTTC
>TRBJ2-1|.|TRBV19|TRBD2
CASSTPSGGAYNEQFF
TGTGCCAGTAGTACCCCTAGCGGGGGGGCCTACAATGAGCAGTTCTTC
>TRBJ1-2|few|TRBV6-6|.
CASSYGFIAENGYTF
TGTGCCAGCAGTTACGGTTTCATCGCGGAGAATGGCTACACCTTC
>TRBJ1-4|.|TRBV25-1|.
CASSYKGATNEKLFF
TGTGCCAGCAGTTACAAGGGAGCAACTAATGAAAAACTGTTTTTT
>TRBJ2-1|.|TRBV5-4|TRBD2
CASSPGTSGDNEQFF
TGTGCCAGCAGCCCCGGGACTAGCGGAGACAATGAGCAGTTCTTC